Listed below are T cell receptor beta chains from one sample, sequenced in a study of blood T cell repertoires in COVID-19. Clones were sequenced by immunoSEQ multiplex PCR, and TCRdb holds only the in-frame ones, with some missing. Of around 300,000 clones listed, around 91% are singletons. The sequenced sample was peripheral blood. The receptors shown here come from a middle-aged woman with COVID-19, enrolled during active disease. Both conserved end residues are part of each CDR3. The D gene is left open where the match is weak. Clone size, where shown, is once, few, many, or a class for clones that have expanded.

J	V	size	D	CDR3	DNA
TRBJ2-7	TRBV5-1	NA	NA	CASSTTLSDEQYF	TGCGCCAGCAGCACTACCCTATCGGACGAGCAGTACTTC
TRBJ2-1	TRBV5-6	NA	NA	CASSLRGAAEQFF	TGTGCCAGCAGCTTGCGCGGTGCAGCTGAGCAGTTCTTC
TRBJ1-4	TRBV27	NA	NA	CASSYKSTNEKLFF	TGTGCCAGCAGTTACAAATCAACTAATGAAAAACTGTTTTTT
TRBJ2-7	TRBV5-6	NA	NA	CASSPTGTYEQYF	TGTGCCAGCAGCCCCACGGGGACCTACGAGCAGTACTTC
TRBJ2-1	TRBV5-1	NA	NA	CASSLGAMNNEQFF	TGCGCCAGCAGCTTGGGAGCGATGAACAATGAGCAGTTCTTC
TRBJ2-2	TRBV3-1/TRBV3-2	NA	NA	CASSQVRGAGIGELFF	TGTGCCAGCAGCCAAGTTCGTGGAGCCGGGATCGGGGAGCTGTTTTTT
TRBJ1-1	TRBV2	few	TRBD1	CASRPGQGSFRTEAFF	TGTGCCAGCAGACCGGGACAGGGCTCCTTTAGAACTGAAGCTTTCTTT
TRBJ2-7	TRBV5-1	NA	NA	CASSPGRGPYEQYF	TGCGCCAGCAGCCCTGGGCGGGGACCCTACGAGCAGTACTTC
TRBJ1-1	TRBV10-3	NA	NA	CAISDRQGGTEAFF	TGTGCCATCAGTGATAGGCAGGGCGGCACTGAAGCTTTCTTT
TRBJ1-5	TRBV27	NA	NA	CASSSKGVSGNQPQHF	TGTGCCAGCAGCTCTAAAGGGGTCTCTGGGAATCAGCCCCAGCATTTT
TRBJ1-1	TRBV6-1	NA	NA	CASSEGQANTEAFF	TGTGCCAGCAGTGAAGGACAGGCGAACACTGAAGCTTTCTTT
TRBJ1-6	TRBV28	NA	TRBD1	CASSPGQGDSPLHF	TGTGCCAGCAGTCCGGGACAGGGGGATTCACCCCTCCACTTT
TRBJ1-2	TRBV6-5	NA	NA	CASSYSTAMGYTF	TGTGCCAGCAGTTACAGTACAGCTATGGGCTACACCTTC
TRBJ2-3	TRBV4-3	NA	NA	CASSQDEYSTDTQYF	TGCGCCAGCAGCCAAGATGAGTACAGCACAGATACGCAGTATTTT
TRBJ2-7	TRBV7-2	NA	NA	CASSDGVAGYEQYF	TGTGCCAGCAGCGACGGTGTGGCCGGGTACGAGCAGTACTTC
TRBJ2-1	TRBV6-6	few	TRBD2	CASSRTTSATSNEQFF	TGTGCCAGCAGCCGGACAACTAGCGCAACCTCCAATGAGCAGTTCTTC
TRBJ2-7	TRBV3-1/TRBV3-2	NA	TRBD2	CASSRGTSGSGYEQYF	TGTGCCAGCAGCCGAGGGACTAGCGGGAGTGGGTACGAGCAGTACTTC
TRBJ1-5	TRBV28	NA	TRBD1	CASSLAGGNQPQHF	TGTGCCAGCAGTTTGGCAGGGGGGAATCAGCCCCAGCATTTT
TRBJ2-7	TRBV7-7	NA	NA	CASSLALQVPYEQYF	TGTGCTAGCAGCTTAGCCCTACAGGTACCTTACGAGCAGTACTTC
TRBJ1-2	TRBV4-3	once	TRBD1	CASSPAGQGTYGYTF	TGCGCCAGCAGCCCTGCGGGACAGGGGACCTATGGCTACACCTTC
TRBJ1-3	TRBV9	NA	NA	CASSDGGGNTIYF	TGTGCCAGCAGCGACGGGGGTGGAAACACCATATATTTT
TRBJ1-1	TRBV29-1	once	TRBD1	CSVSDRGRTEAFF	TGCAGCGTTTCAGACAGGGGAAGGACTGAAGCTTTCTTT
TRBJ1-2	TRBV5-1	NA	TRBD1	CASSPSDRGYGYTF	TGCGCCAGCAGCCCCAGCGACAGGGGGTATGGCTACACCTTC
TRBJ2-1	TRBV5-4	once	TRBD2	CASSLGLAGGHNEQFF	TGTGCCAGCAGCTTGGGCCTAGCGGGCGGTCACAATGAGCAGTTCTTC
TRBJ1-4	TRBV4-3	once	TRBD1	CASSQGDGTDNEKLFF	TGCGCCAGCAGCCAGGGTGACGGGACAGATAATGAAAAACTGTTTTTT
TRBJ1-2	TRBV5-1	NA	NA	CASSLGQGPANYGYTF	TGCGCCAGCAGCTTGGGTCAGGGGCCGGCTAACTATGGCTACACCTTC
TRBJ2-1	TRBV7-3	NA	TRBD2	CASSPGGKGQFF	TGTGCCAGCAGCCCCGGGGGGAAAGGGCAGTTCTTC
TRBJ2-3	TRBV30	NA	NA	CAWTGREVGTDTQYF	TGTGCCTGGACCGGTAGGGAGGTCGGCACAGATACGCAGTATTTT
TRBJ2-3	TRBV23-1	NA	NA	CASSQSLGREADTQYF	TGCGCCAGCAGTCAATCCCTCGGCAGGGAAGCAGATACGCAGTATTTT
TRBJ1-1	TRBV5-1	NA	NA	CASSLWGGTEAFF	TGCGCCAGCAGCTTGTGGGGAGGCACTGAAGCTTTCTTT
TRBJ2-5	TRBV6-2/TRBV6-3	NA	NA	CASRPGAAAQYF	TGTGCCAGCAGACCTGGAGCGGCAGCCCAGTACTTC
TRBJ2-7	TRBV27	NA	NA	CASSRRWGHGYEQYF	TGTGCCAGCAGTCGCCGCTGGGGACACGGCTACGAGCAGTACTTC
TRBJ1-1	TRBV7-2	once	NA	CASSLGAPSMRAFF	TGTGCCAGCAGCTTAGGGGCACCCTCCATGAGAGCTTTCTTT
TRBJ2-7	TRBV28	NA	TRBD1	CASSATGDSYEQYF	TGTGCCAGCAGTGCCACAGGGGATTCGTACGAGCAGTACTTC
TRBJ2-5	TRBV28	once	NA	CASSLSGYGETQYF	TGTGCCAGCAGTTTATCAGGGTATGGGGAGACCCAGTACTTC
TRBJ2-1	TRBV28	once	NA	CASSFLVGGGQFF	TGTGCCAGCAGTTTCCTCGTCGGGGGTGGGCAGTTCTTC
TRBJ2-7	TRBV11-2	NA	TRBD2	CASSFPITSGPSYEQYF	TGTGCCAGCAGCTTTCCTATAACTAGCGGCCCTTCCTACGAGCAGTACTTC
TRBJ2-5	TRBV2	once	TRBD1	CASGTTGKETQYF	TGTGCCAGCGGTACGACAGGGAAGGAGACCCAGTACTTC
TRBJ1-2	TRBV24-1	NA	NA	CATSGSGTDYGYTF	TGTGCCACCAGTGGCAGCGGTACGGACTATGGCTACACCTTC
TRBJ1-4	TRBV20-1	NA	NA	CSARLGEKLFF	TGCAGTGCTAGACTCGGTGAAAAACTGTTTTTT
TRBJ2-7	TRBV4-3	NA	TRBD2	CASSQELAGGTYEQYF	TGCGCCAGCAGCCAAGAACTAGCGGGGGGAACCTACGAGCAGTACTTC
TRBJ2-1	TRBV7-3	NA	NA	CASSLLPRGIDDNEQFF	TGTGCCAGCAGCTTATTGCCACGGGGTATCGATGACAATGAGCAGTTCTTC
TRBJ2-1	TRBV7-9	NA	TRBD2	CASSLIAGFVNEQFF	TGTGCCAGCAGCTTAATAGCGGGATTCGTCAATGAGCAGTTCTTC
TRBJ2-4	TRBV27	NA	NA	CASSRGPGGSFVNIQYF	TGTGCCAGCAGTCGCGGTCCGGGGGGCTCATTTGTGAACATTCAGTACTTC
TRBJ1-1	TRBV7-3	once	TRBD1	CASTPSAGGFVTEAFF	TGTGCCAGCACCCCTTCGGCAGGGGGCTTTGTGACTGAAGCTTTCTTT
TRBJ2-2	TRBV19	NA	NA	CASTGEFFGGELFF	TGTGCCAGTACGGGAGAGTTTTTCGGGGGGGAGCTGTTTTTT
TRBJ2-7	TRBV5-4	few	TRBD1	CASSWGTAYEQYF	TGTGCCAGCAGCTGGGGGACAGCCTACGAGCAGTACTTC